The sequence of this T cell receptor beta chain was determined in a study of beta chain features in type 1 diabetes. It was one heparinised blood draw, averaging about 110 mL, that each donor gave. Expressed TCRB transcripts were sequenced because the isolated RNA had all been reverse transcribed beforehand. Sequencing was performed with immunoSEQ multiplex PCR; in TCRdb, only in-frame clones are kept and a portion is missing. The table records hundreds of thousands of clones, about a sixth of them present only once. This clone was detected only a few times. The sample consisted of naive CD4+ T cells from blood. This TCR was sampled from a woman aged 18 to 35 in good health.

The chain's CDR3 is CAISEQGQDTEAFF. The CDR3 DNA sequence: TGTGCCATCAGTGAACAGGGGCAGGACACTGAAGCTTTCTTT. V usage is TRBV10-3 and J usage is TRBJ1-1; 7 nucleotides line up with TRBD1. V was pared by 3 bases and J by 3 bases, with 4 bases of the junction left unmatched. There are 14 residues in the CDR3. Germline CDR1 ENHRY, CDR2 SYGVKD.